A selection of T cell receptor beta chains follows, all from one sample in a study of blood T cell repertoires in COVID-19. Sequenced by immunoSEQ multiplex PCR; TCRdb stores in-frame clones only, minus some. The repertoire holds approximately 260,000 clones, with roughly 81% as singletons. The sample was PBMCs or T cells enriched from blood (not recorded which). These receptors originate from a woman aged 45-60 years who had been exposed to COVID-19. CDR3s include the opening cysteine and the closing phenylalanine or tryptophan. D genes are given only for firm matches. A clone size is listed for some rows: how often the clone was seen (once, few, many), or a class if it is expanded.

j_call,clone_size,d_call,v_call,cdr3_aa,cdr3_nt
TRBJ1-1,NA,NA,TRBV10-3,CAISDPGQTNTEAFF,TGTGCCATCAGTGACCCTGGGCAGACCAACACTGAAGCTTTCTTT
TRBJ2-2,NA,TRBD2,TRBV28,CASSRGGNTGELFF,TGTGCCAGCAGTCGCGGGGGGAACACCGGGGAGCTGTTTTTT
TRBJ1-1,NA,NA,TRBV2,CASNRQGYAEAFF,TGTGCCAGCAATCGGCAGGGGTACGCTGAAGCTTTCTTT
TRBJ2-5,NA,NA,TRBV6-5,CASSYSFRGIQETQYF,TGTGCCAGCAGTTACTCGTTCCGGGGGATCCAAGAGACCCAGTACTTC
TRBJ1-5,once,NA,TRBV28,CASSLSPRSATQHF,TGTGCCAGCAGTTTATCCCCACGGTCCGCGACCCAGCATTTT
TRBJ2-6,NA,NA,TRBV4-3,CASSPRGSGANVLTF,TGCGCCAGCAGCCCCCGGGGCTCTGGGGCCAACGTCCTGACTTTC
TRBJ2-3,NA,NA,TRBV5-1,CASSSRLEGTQYF,TGCGCCAGCAGTTCCCGACTAGAAGGTACGCAGTATTTT
TRBJ2-3,NA,NA,TRBV4-1,CASSQEGRGYTDTQYF,TGCGCCAGCAGCCAAGAGGGAAGGGGGTACACAGATACGCAGTATTTT
TRBJ1-1,NA,NA,TRBV11-2,CASSLEGGGTEAFF,TGTGCCAGCAGCTTAGAAGGGGGTGGCACTGAAGCTTTCTTT
TRBJ2-2,NA,TRBD1,TRBV6-5,CASSNRGVGTGELFF,TGTGCCAGCAGTAACAGGGGAGTGGGCACCGGGGAGCTGTTTTTT
TRBJ1-1,once,NA,TRBV19,CASSFSSGLNTEAFF,TGTGCCAGTAGTTTCTCTTCAGGGCTGAACACTGAAGCTTTCTTT
TRBJ1-6,NA,NA,TRBV6-5,CASSYFSQGGSPLHF,TGTGCCAGCAGTTACTTCTCACAGGGTGGATCACCCCTCCACTTT
TRBJ1-2,few,NA,TRBV4-3,CASSQVLGDSYGYTF,TGCGCCAGCAGCCAAGTTTTAGGGGATAGTTATGGCTACACCTTC
TRBJ1-2,NA,NA,TRBV10-3,CAISDQGRGSGYTF,TGTGCCATCAGTGACCAAGGCAGGGGCAGCGGCTACACCTTC
TRBJ2-2,NA,NA,TRBV5-1,CASSLGSAGTGELFF,TGCGCCAGCAGCTTGGGAAGCGCCGGCACCGGGGAGCTGTTTTTT
TRBJ2-2,NA,TRBD2,TRBV9,CASSPYSTSGGAGELFF,TGTGCCAGCAGCCCCTATTCTACTAGCGGGGGGGCCGGGGAGCTGTTTTTT
TRBJ2-1,NA,NA,TRBV4-3,CASSHPGFGQFF,TGCGCCAGCAGCCACCCGGGGTTTGGGCAGTTCTTC
TRBJ1-3,NA,TRBD1,TRBV18,CASSPSGPGTGRGNTIYF,TGTGCCAGCTCACCATCGGGGCCCGGGACAGGGCGGGGAAACACCATATATTTT
TRBJ2-3,NA,NA,TRBV27,CASSLTSGPTDTQYF,TGTGCCAGCAGTTTAACCAGCGGGCCCACGGATACGCAGTATTTT
TRBJ1-2,NA,NA,TRBV4-3,CASSQDGAGPGYTF,TGCGCCAGCAGCCAAGATGGGGCGGGACCTGGCTACACCTTC
TRBJ2-5,NA,TRBD2,TRBV20-1,CSASRIAGSVETQYF,TGCAGTGCTAGTCGAATAGCGGGGTCCGTTGAGACCCAGTACTTC
TRBJ2-1,NA,NA,TRBV7-9,CASSLGQGVNNEQFF,TGTGCCAGCAGCTTAGGTCAGGGCGTTAACAATGAGCAGTTCTTC
TRBJ2-7,NA,TRBD1,TRBV5-1,CASSLRGTGWQEYF,TGCGCCAGCAGCTTGAGGGGGACAGGGTGGCAGGAGTACTTC
TRBJ2-2,NA,NA,TRBV30,CACTTGLLNTGELFF,TGTGCCTGTACTACGGGACTCTTAAACACCGGGGAGCTGTTTTTT
TRBJ2-7,NA,NA,TRBV6-5,CAASTYEQYF,TGTGCCGCGTCCACCTACGAGCAGTACTTC
TRBJ1-6,NA,TRBD1,TRBV19,CASSLGTGTGYGRSPLHF,TGTGCCAGTAGTCTGGGGACCGGGACAGGGTACGGAAGATCACCCCTCCACTTT
TRBJ2-6,NA,TRBD1,TRBV2,CASSPGQLTWANVLTF,TGTGCCAGCAGTCCGGGACAGCTTACCTGGGCCAACGTCCTGACTTTC
TRBJ2-7,NA,NA,TRBV5-5,CASSDDSYSLEQYF,TGTGCCAGCAGCGACGACAGCTACTCCCTGGAGCAGTACTTC